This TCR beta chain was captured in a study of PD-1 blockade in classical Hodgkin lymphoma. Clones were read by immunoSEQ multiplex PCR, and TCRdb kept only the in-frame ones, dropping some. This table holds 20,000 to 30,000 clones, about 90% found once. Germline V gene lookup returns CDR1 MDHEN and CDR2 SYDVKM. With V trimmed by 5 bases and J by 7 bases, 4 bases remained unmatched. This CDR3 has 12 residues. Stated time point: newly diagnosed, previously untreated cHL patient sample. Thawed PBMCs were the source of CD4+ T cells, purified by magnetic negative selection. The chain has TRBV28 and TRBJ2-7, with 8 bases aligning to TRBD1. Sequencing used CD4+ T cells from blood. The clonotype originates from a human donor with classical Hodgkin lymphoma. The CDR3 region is CASSENRGEQYF. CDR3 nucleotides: TGTGCCAGCAGTGAAAACAGGGGGGAGCAGTACTTC.